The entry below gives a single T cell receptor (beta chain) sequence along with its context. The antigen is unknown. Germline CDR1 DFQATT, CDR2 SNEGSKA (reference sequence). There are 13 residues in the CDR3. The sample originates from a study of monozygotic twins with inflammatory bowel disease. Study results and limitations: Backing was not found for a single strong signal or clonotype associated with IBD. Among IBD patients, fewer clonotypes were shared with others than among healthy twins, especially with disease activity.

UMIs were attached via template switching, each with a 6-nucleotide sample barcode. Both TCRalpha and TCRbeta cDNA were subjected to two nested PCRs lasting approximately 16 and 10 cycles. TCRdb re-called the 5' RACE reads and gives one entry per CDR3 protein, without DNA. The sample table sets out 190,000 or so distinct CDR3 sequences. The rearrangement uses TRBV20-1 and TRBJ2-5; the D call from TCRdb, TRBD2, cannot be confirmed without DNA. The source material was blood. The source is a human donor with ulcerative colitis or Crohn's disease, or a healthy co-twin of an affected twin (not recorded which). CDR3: CSATGPRRETQYF.